These 9 T cell receptor beta chains were all obtained from the same sample, sequenced in a study of T cell responses to AZD1222 COVID-19 vaccine. The data were produced by immunoSEQ multiplex PCR, yet TCRdb's version contains in-frame clones alone and is incomplete. The sample lists about 150,000 clones; about 90% were seen once. This specimen was peripheral blood, taken 28 days after the second AZD1222 dose. These receptors were taken from an adult who received the AZD1222 COVID-19 vaccine.

This clone has a single count. The chain uses TRBV19 and TRBJ1-5; D call uncertain. Trimming stripped 9 bases from V and 0 bases from J, with 15 bases between. Germline-derived CDR1 and CDR2 are LNHDA and SQIVND (reference sequence). The CDR3 has 15 amino acids. CDR3 region: CASRLDPNSNQPQHF. The CDR3 nucleotides read TGTGCCAGCCGCCTCGATCCAAATAGCAATCAGCCCCAGCATTTT.

The rearrangement joins TRBV28 to TRBJ1-6, with TRBD1 matching 9 bases. Germline V gene lookup returns CDR1 MDHEN and CDR2 SYDVKM. V lost 6 bases and J lost 0; bases outside the gene matches: 3. The CDR3 runs to 16 residues. CDR3 in amino acids: CASRGTGSSYNSPLHF. The CDR3 DNA is TGTGCCAGCAGGGGGACAGGGAGCTCCTATAATTCACCCCTCCACTTT.

CDR3 in amino acids: CASSLPYRKETQYF. CDR3 nucleotide sequence: TGTGCCAGCAGCTTACCCTACAGGAAAGAGACCCAGTACTTC. The chain couples TRBV7-2 to TRBJ2-5, with D possibly being TRBD1 (5 bases). Trimming removed 2 bases from V and 3 bases from J, with 10 bases in between. Germline V gene sequence: CDR1 SGHTA, CDR2 FQGNSA. CDR3 length: 14 amino acids.

V gene TRBV28 combines with J gene TRBJ1-1; maybe TRBD1 (5 bases). From germline, CDR1 is MDHEN and CDR2 SYDVKM. Trimming removed 11 bases from V and 0 bases from J, with 22 bases in between. The CDR3 has 16 residues. The CDR3 region is CASQPSGTRMNTEAFF. In DNA form, the CDR3 reads TGTGCCTCACAACCGTCAGGGACTCGCATGAACACTGAAGCTTTCTTT.

The chain uses TRBV12-1 and TRBJ2-5; the tabulated D call, TRBD2, remains unverified against the DNA. TRBV12-1 is a pseudogene locus. The CDR3 is 18 amino acids. CDR3 sequence reads: CASSFARRELTGGETQYF. CDR3 DNA sequence: TGTGCCAGCAGCTTTGCGAGGCGGGAGTTGACTGGGGGAGAGACCCAGTACTTC.

The gene calls are TRBV6-2 or TRBV6-3 and TRBJ2-2; 12 nucleotides line up with TRBD1. This CDR3 spans 17 amino acids. Germline CDR1 and CDR2: MNHEY and SVGEGT. V lost 6 bases and J lost 4; bases outside the gene matches: 9. The CDR3 region is CASSPSTGQGATGELFF. The CDR3 DNA follows: TGTGCCAGCAGCCCATCGACGGGACAGGGGGCCACCGGGGAGCTGTTTTTT.

The CDR3 loop is CASIPRPGTSGGDTQYF. DNA of the CDR3: TGTGCCAGCATACCCCGACCCGGGACTAGCGGTGGGGATACGCAGTATTTT. The V gene is TRBV27, the J gene TRBJ2-3; 11 nucleotides match TRBD2. Trimming removed 7 bases from V and 6 bases from J; junction bases left unmatched: 15. This CDR3 spans 17 amino acids. The germline CDR1 and CDR2 sequences are MNHEY and SMNVEV (reference sequence).

The V and J genes are TRBV6-5 and TRBJ2-5; D possibly matches TRBD1 or TRBD2 (5 bases each). The germline gives CDR1 MNHEY, CDR2 SVGAGI. The CDR3 extends over 12 amino acids. The V end lost 7 bases, the J end lost 9 bases, and 15 bases lay between the germline ends. As DNA, the CDR3 is TGTGCCAGCAAGACTGAGCTGGGGGCCCAGTACTTC. Translating it yields CASKTELGAQYF.

The genes are TRBV9 and TRBJ2-1; D gene ambiguous. CDR1 and CDR2 (germline): SGDLS, YYNGEE. This CDR3 contains 15 residues. V was shortened by 0 bases and J by 4 bases, with 11 bases between the two germline ends. The CDR3 loop reads CASSVDLPAYNEQFF. In nucleotides, the CDR3 is TGTGCCAGCAGCGTAGACCTCCCAGCGTACAATGAGCAGTTCTTC.